This TCR beta chain derives from a study of blood T cell repertoires in COVID-19. For the study at large: Donors in the United States, Italy and Spain gave samples during acute or convalescent COVID-19. PBMCs, B-cell-depleted T cells, or T cells provided the cDNA or gDNA that made up the material.

The CDR3 spans 16 residues. Trimming pared 6 bases from V and 0 bases from J, leaving 14 bases between. Germline V gene lookup returns CDR1 SNHLY and CDR2 FYNNEI. In the study's own analysis: Quantification of nucleated cells was approximated via reference gene primer amplification. Clones were read by immunoSEQ multiplex PCR, and TCRdb kept only the in-frame ones, dropping some. V, J and clone size are taken as reported in that table, and D and trimming were inferred from the DNA itself. The sample holds 120,000 or so clones, about two thirds seen once. The sequencing input was peripheral blood. The chain carries TRBV2 and TRBJ1-4; the D gene is possibly TRBD1 (6 bases). The receptor was derived from a human donor with acute or convalescent COVID-19. The donor label of this sample is uncertain. CDR3 loop: CASRRGLGATNEKLFF. The CDR3 bases are TGTGCCAGCAGGAGGGGGTTGGGGGCAACTAATGAAAAACTGTTTTTT.